A single sample is the source of the 32 T cell receptor beta chains below, sequenced in a study of spatial heterogeneity in lung cancer. In TCRdb, the 5' RACE reads were re-called with MiXCR into one record per CDR3 protein. Here the sample spans some 47,000 distinct CDR3 sequences, less than 9% being singletons. Time point noted: sample taken at primary tumor resection. The input material, whole RNA from tumor, nontumor lung or frozen PBMC, was sequenced unsorted. Sample: PBMCs, taken at surgery. The receptors stem from a female donor with early-stage non-small cell lung cancer.

V usage is TRBV4-1 and J usage is TRBJ2-1, with 9 nucleotides matching TRBD1. The CDR3 is made up of 16 amino acids. Germline loops: CDR1 MGHRA, CDR2 YSYEKL. V was pared by 1 base and J by 8 bases, with 9 bases of the junction left unmatched. In DNA, the CDR3 is TGCGCCAGCAGCCAAGTACCCGGGACAGGGTGGTATGAGCAGTTCTTC. Translation: CASSQVPGTGWYEQFF.

V and J are TRBV11-2 and TRBJ1-2; 8 bases line up with TRBD1. The CDR3 runs to 14 residues. Germline CDR1 is SGHAT and CDR2 is FQNNGV. With V trimmed by 5 bases and J by 5 bases, 7 bases remained unmatched. Written as DNA, the CDR3 is TGTGCCAGCAGCCGCGGACAGGGCGGTTATGGCTACACCTTC. This encodes CASSRGQGGYGYTF. Using reference TRBV11-2 and TRBJ1-2 for the parts outside the CDR3, the full variable domain is EAGVAQSPRYKIIEKRQSVAFWCNPISGHATLYWYQQILGQGPKLLIQFQNNGVVDDSQLPKDRFSAERLKGVDSTLKIQPAKLEDSAVYLCASSRGQGGYGYTFGSGTRLTVV.

Notes on this clonotype: This sequence may be a read error, since a much larger clone differs from it by one base. The rearrangement uses TRBV6-5 and TRBJ1-1; no clear D. CDR1 and CDR2 (germline): MNHEY, SVGAGI. With 5 bases removed from V and 3 bases from J, the gap between germline ends came to 10 bases. The CDR3 is 13 residues long. The CDR3 reads CASSHAPDTEAFF. The CDR3 DNA reads as TGTGCCAGCAGTCACGCCCCCGACACTGAAGCTTTCTTT.

This clonotype was observed at least ten times. V usage is TRBV7-3 and J usage is TRBJ2-6; 9 nucleotides line up with TRBD1. Per germline, CDR1 SGHTA and CDR2 FQGTGA. Trimming took 1 base from V and 0 from J; bases not matched to a gene: 4. The CDR3 totals 18 residues. This CDR3 reads CASSLMGQGTSGANVLTF. The CDR3 DNA reads as TGTGCCAGCAGCTTAATGGGACAGGGAACCTCTGGGGCCAACGTCCTGACTTTC.

This clonotype was detected only a few times. The chain has TRBV6-2 or TRBV6-3 and TRBJ1-1, with 7 positions matching TRBD1. V dropped 5 bases and J dropped 9; count of bases not matched to a gene: 6. Germline V gene sequence: CDR1 MNHEY, CDR2 SVGEGT. The length of the CDR3 is 12 residues. CDR3 residues: CASSRDRAQAFF. As DNA, the CDR3 is TGTGCCAGCAGTCGGGACAGAGCCCAAGCTTTCTTT.

V gene TRBV7-2 combines with J gene TRBJ2-5, with D perhaps TRBD1 or TRBD2 (5 bases each). This CDR3 is 15 amino acids long. Germline V CDR1 and CDR2: SGHTA, FQGNSA. Trimming took off 5 bases at V and 4 bases at J, with 17 bases between the two ends. CDR3 DNA sequence: TGTGCCAGCAGCCCCCGGGACCCGGGCCTAGAGACCCAGTACTTC. Translated, it gives CASSPRDPGLETQYF.

The chain recombines TRBV20-1 with TRBJ1-1; maybe TRBD1 (5 bases). Per the germline V gene, CDR1 is DFQATT and CDR2 is SNEGSKA (reference sequence). The V gene lost 2 bases and the J gene lost 1 base, with 11 bases spanning the gap. The CDR3 is 14 residues long. CDR3 in amino acids: CSARSGQQNTEAFF. In nucleotides, the CDR3 is TGCAGTGCTAGAAGTGGACAACAGAACACTGAAGCTTTCTTT.

This clonotype was seen only a few times. The chain is built from TRBV6-2 or TRBV6-3 and TRBJ2-7; TRBD1 aligns across 8 bases. The length of the CDR3 is 14 residues. With V trimmed by 4 bases and J by 6 bases, 8 bases remained unmatched. In germline, CDR1 is MNHEY, CDR2 SVGEGT. CDR3 in DNA: TGTGCCAGCAGTTCGACAGGGGTCATCCGCGAGCAGTACTTC. Protein sequence: CASSSTGVIREQYF.

This clonotype was detected ten times or more. The chain has TRBV7-9 and TRBJ2-5; D not certain. The CDR3 consists of 15 residues. From germline, CDR1 is SEHNR and CDR2 FQNEAQ (reference sequence). V lost 5 bases, J lost 2 bases, and 15 bases lay in between. CDR3 coding DNA: TGTGCCAGCAGCCCCGGCGTGTTCACTCAAGAGACCCAGTACTTC. Residues: CASSPGVFTQETQYF.

Ten or more counts support this clonotype. The chain has TRBV3-1 and TRBJ1-5; the D is unclear. V lost 3 bases, J lost 4 bases, and 10 bases lay in between. Germline CDR1 is LGHDT and CDR2 is YNNKEL (reference sequence). This CDR3 region has 14 residues. CDR3 sequence (DNA): TGTGCCAGCAGCCAGGGTATGCCAAATCAGCCCCAGCATTTT. This translates into CASSQGMPNQPQHF.

A few counts support this clonotype. The V call is TRBV10-3, the J call TRBJ2-1, with 7 bases that match TRBD1. Germline assignment: CDR1 ENHRY and CDR2 SYGVKD. CDR3 length equals 16 residues. With V trimmed by 0 bases and J by 4 bases, 6 bases remained unmatched. The CDR3 spells CAISESRGTEYNEQFF. DNA of the CDR3: TGTGCCATCAGTGAGTCGAGGGGGACAGAGTACAATGAGCAGTTCTTC.

This clonotype appeared a few times. This chain uses TRBV6-5 with TRBJ2-3; weak D call: TRBD2 (6 bases). The germline V and J ends were trimmed by 8 bases and 2 bases, with 14 bases remaining between them. In germline, CDR1 is MNHEY, CDR2 SVGAGI. The CDR3 spans 14 residues. The CDR3 DNA reads TGTGCCAGCCGTTCGGCGGGGAACACAGATACGCAGTATTTT. As protein: CASRSAGNTDTQYF.

This clonotype showed up many times. The V and J genes are TRBV5-8 and TRBJ2-3; 9 bases agree with TRBD1. This CDR3 contains 15 residues. Per the germline V gene, CDR1 is SGHTS and CDR2 is YDEGEE. Germline trimming cut 3 bases from V and 0 bases from J; bases unmatched to any gene: 2. The CDR3 sequence is CASSYGTGSTDTQYF. In DNA form, the CDR3 reads TGTGCCAGCAGCTACGGGACAGGGAGCACAGATACGCAGTATTTT.

The rearrangement links TRBV5-5 to TRBJ2-2; TRBD2 matches at 9 bases. The germline gives CDR1 SGHKS, CDR2 YYEKEE (reference sequence). This CDR3 region has 15 residues. V trimming: 3 bases; J trimming: 5 bases; junction bases outside the gene matches: 5. In DNA form, the CDR3 reads TGTGCCAGCAGCTGGGGGACTAGCATGACCGGGGAGCTGTTTTTT. Its protein is CASSWGTSMTGELFF.

This clonotype was detected many times. The chain couples TRBV2 to TRBJ1-4, with a weak D call TRBD1 (5 bases). Trimming shortened V by 6 bases and J by 7 bases, and 12 bases separated the two germline ends. The CDR3 runs 13 residues. Germline V gives CDR1 SNHLY, CDR2 FYNNEI. The CDR3 region has the DNA TGTGCCAGCAGCCGGGACCGAAGTGAAAAACTGTTTTTT. Translated: CASSRDRSEKLFF.

This clonotype has more than one count but fewer than ten. The chain's CDR3 is CASSLDYGYTF. For the CDR3, the DNA is TGTGCCAGCAGTCTGGATTATGGCTACACCTTC. The chain joins TRBV2 to TRBJ1-2; D not certain. Germline V gives CDR1 SNHLY, CDR2 FYNNEI. The CDR3 covers 11 residues. Between the trimmed V and J ends, which lost 5 bases and 5 bases, there was a span of 6 bases.

At least ten counts were recorded for this clonotype. This chain joins TRBV25-1 and TRBJ2-7; 9 nucleotides agree with TRBD1. Germline-derived CDR1 and CDR2 are MGHDK and SYGVNS. This CDR3 spans 13 amino acids. V lost 7 bases, J lost 3 bases, and 4 bases stayed unmatched. The chain's CDR3 is CASTKGQGYEQYF. CDR3 DNA: TGTGCCAGCACCAAGGGACAGGGCTACGAGCAGTACTTC.

As for this clonotype: A much larger clone differs by one base, so this may be a read error. This chain joins TRBV3-1 and TRBJ2-7; D perhaps matches TRBD1 (5 bases). The length of the CDR3 is 15 residues. The V end was cut by 5 bases, the J end by 4 bases, with 18 bases between. Germline values: CDR1 LGHDT, CDR2 YNNKEL (reference sequence). This CDR3 is CASSFRQRKSYEQYF. CDR3 nucleotide sequence: TGTGCCAGCAGCTTCCGACAGAGGAAGAGTTACGAGCAGTACTTC.

CDR3 loop: CSAAGQPKSNSPLHF. CDR3 sequence (DNA): TGCAGTGCCGCTGGACAGCCTAAAAGCAATTCACCCCTCCACTTT. J is TRBJ1-6 and V is TRBV20-1; a weak D match, TRBD1 (6 bases). The CDR3 is made up of 15 amino acids. V was shortened by 6 bases and J by 7 bases, with 19 bases between the two germline ends. The germline gives CDR1 DFQATT, CDR2 SNEGSKA (reference sequence).

This clonotype was detected many times. This chain uses TRBV20-1 with TRBJ2-3; 16 bases fit TRBD2. The germline CDR1 and CDR2 sequences are DFQATT and SNEGSKA (reference sequence). The CDR3 sequence is 17 residues long. Trimming removed 4 bases from V and 3 bases from J; junction bases left unmatched: 7. This CDR3 is CSAKGGLAGGPTDTQYF. DNA for the CDR3: TGCAGTGCTAAGGGGGGACTAGCGGGGGGGCCGACAGATACGCAGTATTTT.

Of note for this clonotype: Its ends do not fully match the called genes, so a read error is possible. Here the CDR3 reads CDSSSFTGPNQPQHF. The DNA for the CDR3 is TGTGACAGCAGCTCTTTTACAGGGCCAAATCAGCCCCAGCATTTT. V is TRBV7-8 and J is TRBJ1-5, with D possibly TRBD1 on 6 matching bases. This CDR3 is built from 15 residues. In germline, CDR1 is SGHVS, CDR2 FQNEAQ.

This clonotype showed up many times. V usage is TRBV18 and J usage is TRBJ2-5; D call uncertain. Germline values: CDR1 KGHSH, CDR2 LQKENI. Trimming removed 3 bases at V and 3 bases at J, with 2 bases between. The CDR3 is 11 residues long. Here the CDR3 reads CASSPKETQYF. Written as DNA, the CDR3 is TGTGCCAGCTCACCTAAAGAGACCCAGTACTTC. The full variable domain, in which reference TRBV18 and TRBJ2-5 provide the parts outside the CDR3, is NAGVMQNPRHLVRRRGQEARLRCSPMKGHSHVYWYRQLPEEGLKFMVYLQKENIIDESGMPKERFSAEFPKEGPSILRIQQVVRGDSAAYFCASSPKETQYFGPGTRLLVL.

This clonotype was recorded at least ten times. This rearrangement joins TRBV27 to TRBJ2-5; tentative D call: TRBD1 (6 bases). The CDR3 covers 12 residues. With 6 bases removed from V and 7 bases from J, the gap between germline ends came to 12 bases. Germline loops: CDR1 MNHEY, CDR2 SMNVEV (reference sequence). The CDR3 bases are TGTGCCAGCAGGGGGGCCCATGGGACCCAGTACTTC. It translates to CASRGAHGTQYF.

This clonotype was counted ten times or more. The chain employs TRBV29-1 and TRBJ2-3; 9 bases align to TRBD2. After removal of 0 bases from V and 6 bases from J, the junction contained 10 bases not matched to a gene. This CDR3 contains 16 residues. Per germline, CDR1 SQVTM and CDR2 ANQGSEA. The CDR3 region has the DNA TGCAGCGTTGAAGATCGAAGGCGGGGGGGCTTGGATACGCAGTATTTT. This sequence encodes CSVEDRRRGGLDTQYF.

Regarding this clonotype: A junction boundary mismatches the germline segment, possibly from a read error. The chain employs TRBV6-2 or TRBV6-3 and TRBJ1-2; perhaps TRBD1 as D (6 bases). Germline V gene lookup returns CDR1 MNHEY and CDR2 SVGEGT. The CDR3 length is 14 residues. The CDR3 DNA reads as TGTGCCAGCACCTCGACAGGCCGACGCTATGGCAACACCTTC. Protein sequence: CASTSTGRRYGNTF.

This clonotype was observed many times. This rearrangement joins TRBV20-1 to TRBJ2-5; TRBD2 matches 10 bases. This CDR3 is built from 17 residues. Germline assignment: CDR1 DFQATT and CDR2 SNEGSKA (reference sequence). Losses at the gene ends were 5 bases for V and 4 bases for J; bases not matched to a gene: 16. CDR3 amino acids: CSAPVGLSGGAPETQYF. The DNA of the CDR3 is TGCAGTGCTCCTGTCGGACTGAGCGGGGGGGCTCCAGAGACCCAGTACTTC.

In its sample, this clonotype was seen a few times. The junction and the germline gene differ at one end; a read error may be behind it. The V gene is TRBV5-1, the J gene TRBJ2-7; 12 nucleotides agree with TRBD2. The CDR3 extends over 15 amino acids. CDR1 is SGHRS and CDR2 is YFSETQ in the germline V gene. CDR3 nucleotides: TGCGCCAGCAGCACACCCGGGACTAGCGGGTCCCCTCCGGAGTTC. Protein product: CASSTPGTSGSPPEF.

This clonotype was counted many times. V and J are TRBV5-1 and TRBJ2-2; a weak D match, TRBD2 (5 bases). Germline-derived CDR1 and CDR2 are SGHRS and YFSETQ. V was pared by 1 base and J by 10 bases, with 14 bases between. The CDR3 is made up of 14 amino acids. CDR3 DNA: TGCGCCAGCAGCTTGCGAGGGCCCAGAGAGGAGCTGTTTTTT. Amino acids: CASSLRGPREELFF.

This clonotype was found many times. This sequence joins TRBV9 and TRBJ2-6; TRBD1 matches 9 bases. The V and J ends lost 0 bases and 4 bases, in that order; junction bases with no gene match: 11. The germline gives CDR1 SGDLS, CDR2 YYNGEE. The CDR3 runs 19 residues. The CDR3, as DNA: TGTGCCAGCAGCGTAGAGGGACAGGGCCTATTTTTAGGGGCCAACGTCCTGACTTTC. Translated, it gives CASSVEGQGLFLGANVLTF.

In its sample, this clonotype was seen a few times. This chain links TRBV4-2 with TRBJ2-3, with a possible D match to TRBD2 (7 bases). Per the germline V gene, CDR1 is LGHNA and CDR2 is YNFKEQ. V lost 0 bases and J 2 bases, leaving 18 bases between the germline ends. The CDR3 covers 18 residues. This chain's CDR3 is CASSQDQFGGGNTDTQYF. The CDR3 DNA follows: TGTGCCAGCAGCCAAGATCAGTTCGGCGGGGGCAACACAGATACGCAGTATTTT.

The chain recombines TRBV6-6 with TRBJ2-3, with 10 bases aligning to TRBD2. The CDR3 length is 17 residues. The V segment lost 2 bases and the J segment 5 bases; nucleotides outside the gene matches: 10. The germline V gene encodes CDR1 MNHNY and CDR2 SVGAGI (reference sequence). The CDR3: CASSYGERGGVIDTQYF. For the CDR3, the DNA is TGTGCCAGCAGTTACGGGGAGCGGGGGGGCGTGATAGATACGCAGTATTTT.

Only a few counts were recorded for this clonotype. The chain uses TRBV5-4 and TRBJ2-3; D not resolved. The CDR3 is 13 residues long. Germline V gives CDR1 SGHNT, CDR2 YYREEE (reference sequence). Trimming took off 0 bases at V and 0 bases at J, with 2 bases between the two ends. The CDR3 spells CASSLGSTDTQYF. In DNA form, the CDR3 reads TGTGCCAGCAGCTTGGGCAGCACAGATACGCAGTATTTT.